This T cell receptor (beta chain) appears in the sequencing data of a study of blood T cell repertoires in COVID-19. Study as a whole: The United States, Italy and Spain provided the acute and convalescent COVID-19 samples. Sample material is recorded as cDNA or gDNA derived from T cells, B-cell-depleted T cells, or PBMCs.

V was clipped by 4 bases and J by 0 bases, with 10 bases between them. The germline V gene encodes CDR1 SGDLS and CDR2 YYNGEE. The CDR3 loop spans 14 amino acids. In the original workflow: Amplification with reference gene primers provided the estimates of nucleated cell counts. Generated by immunoSEQ multiplex PCR, the TCRdb table keeps only in-frame clones and is missing some. V and J calls and clone size are as listed in that table; D and trimming were resolved from the DNA. The repertoire holds tens of thousands of clones, with around 91% as singletons. This chain joins TRBV9 and TRBJ1-1; D unclear. Sequencing used peripheral blood. The sequence derives from a man aged 25-40 years with active or convalescent COVID-19. CDR3 residues: CASSPQALNTEAFF. CDR3 DNA sequence: TGTGCCAGCAGCCCTCAGGCCTTGAACACTGAAGCTTTCTTT.